The clone carrying this T cell receptor (beta chain) was recorded a few times. What it binds is unknown. The CDR3 extends over 15 amino acids. V was cut by 1 base and J by 1 base, with 10 bases left in between. CDR1 and CDR2 from the germline V gene are DFQATT and SNEGSKA (reference sequence). The source of the sample is a study of T cells in Graves' hyperthyroidism and ophthalmopathy. RNA transcripts served as the template for amplifying TCR beta CDR3 regions. The HTBI set primed first-round TCR CDR3 RT-PCR. From the multiplex PCR reads, TCRdb called clonotypes with MiXCR, one entry per CDR3 protein. The sample has more than 350,000 distinct CDR3 sequences; under 15% are singletons. Findings and limits, study-wide: In simple terms, a model built on 13 V-J features told ophthalmopathy apart from stable hyperthyroidism. Model predictions of ophthalmopathy came a median roughly 6.4 months before onset.

Stable Graves' hyperthyroidism meant no ophthalmopathy progression within 18 months. This sample holds PBMCs from roughly 10 ml fresh peripheral blood. The chain links TRBV20-1 to TRBJ2-2, with D possibly matching TRBD2 (6 bases). The sequencing input was blood. The sequence was collected from a woman aged 30 to 39 with Graves' hyperthyroidism. The CDR3 bases are TGCAGTGCTAGAGTCTCGGGAGAGAACACCGGGGAGCTGTTTTTT. Protein: CSARVSGENTGELFF.